Shown below are 15 T cell receptor beta chains from a single sample sequenced in a study of blood T cell repertoires in COVID-19. Data came from immunoSEQ multiplex PCR; TCRdb stores just in-frame clones and leaves some out. The data contain 150,000 to 200,000 clones, 65% to 85% of them singletons. The source material was peripheral blood. The receptors derive from a man in his fifties or sixties with active or convalescent COVID-19.

The J gene is TRBJ1-2, the V gene TRBV2; TRBD1 might be the D (5 bases). CDR3 length: 12 amino acids. CDR1 and CDR2 (germline): SNHLY, FYNNEI. V lost 3 bases to trimming and J lost 3 bases, with 5 bases between them. CDR3 DNA sequence: TGTGCCAGCAGTGACAGGGACTATGGCTACACCTTC. As protein: CASSDRDYGYTF.

The J gene is TRBJ1-6, the V gene TRBV19; TRBD1 agrees at 8 bases. This CDR3 comprises 15 residues. The V segment lost 3 bases and the J segment 5 bases; nucleotides outside the gene matches: 3. The V gene's germline CDR1 is LNHDA and CDR2 SQIVND (reference sequence). In DNA, the CDR3 is TGTGCCAGTAGTATCCAGGGGGCAAATAATTCACCCCTCCACTTT. Its protein is CASSIQGANNSPLHF.

CDR3 bases: TGTGCCAGCAGTGACACGAGGCAGGGGGTTTCAGATACGCAGTATTTT. It encodes CASSDTRQGVSDTQYF. This chain joins TRBV25-1 and TRBJ2-3; 7 bases map to TRBD1. Trimming removed 3 bases from V and 4 bases from J; junction bases left unmatched: 10. The CDR3 extends over 16 amino acids. Germline values: CDR1 MGHDK, CDR2 SYGVNS.

J is TRBJ2-3 and V is TRBV4-2, with TRBD2 identical over 7 bases. The germline CDR1 and CDR2 sequences are LGHNA and YNFKEQ. The CDR3 runs 17 residues. Unmatched junction bases numbered 10, after V lost 1 base and J lost 3 bases. CDR3: CASSQAVISGWTDTQYF. The CDR3 DNA follows: TGTGCCAGCAGCCAAGCAGTTATTAGCGGGTGGACAGATACGCAGTATTTT.

The chain carries TRBV28 and TRBJ2-2, with 7 bases lining up with TRBD1. The germline gives CDR1 MDHEN, CDR2 SYDVKM. The CDR3 has 16 amino acids. After removal of 1 base from V and 5 bases from J, the junction contained 7 bases not matched to a gene. The DNA of the CDR3 is TGTGCCAGCAGTTTATCTCACAGGGGTGGAACCGGGGAGCTGTTTTTT. Amino acids: CASSLSHRGGTGELFF.

The V call is TRBV18, the J call TRBJ2-5, with D unresolved. The V gene lost 6 bases and the J gene lost 5 bases, with 13 bases spanning the gap. CDR1 is KGHSH and CDR2 is LQKENI in the germline V gene. The CDR3 is 13 residues long. The CDR3 spells CASSAARRETQYF. The CDR3 DNA reads as TGTGCCAGCTCGGCGGCAAGGCGGGAGACCCAGTACTTC.

This clone was seen a single time. This sequence joins TRBV29-1 and TRBJ1-6; weak D call: TRBD1 (5 bases). Germline assignment: CDR1 SQVTM and CDR2 ANQGSEA. The CDR3 loop spans 13 amino acids. V was clipped by 6 bases and J by 7 bases, with 13 bases between them. The CDR3 bases are TGCAGCGTACAGCGGGGCAGGAATTCACCCCTCCACTTT. Protein sequence: CSVQRGRNSPLHF. The full variable domain, completed using reference TRBV29-1 and TRBJ1-6, is SAVISQKPSRDICQRGTSLTIQCQVDSQVTMMFWYRQQPGQSLTLIATANQGSEATYESGFVIDKFPISRPNLTFSTLTVSNMSPEDSSIYLCSVQRGRNSPLHFGNGTRLTVT.

The rearrangement uses TRBV15 and TRBJ2-7, with a possible D match to TRBD1 (7 bases). V dropped 0 bases and J dropped 2 bases, with 11 bases sitting between them. Germline V gene sequence: CDR1 LNHNV, CDR2 YYDKDF (reference sequence). CDR3 length: 15 residues. The CDR3 nucleotides are TGTGCCACCAGCAGAGATCAGGGGGGAACCTACGAGCAGTACTTC. This gives the protein CATSRDQGGTYEQYF. The whole variable domain, remainder taken from reference TRBV15 and TRBJ2-7, is DAMVIQNPRYQVTQFGKPVTLSCSQTLNHNVMYWYQQKSSQAPKLLFHYYDKDFNNEADTPDNFQSRRPNTSFCFLDIRSPGLGDTAMYLCATSRDQGGTYEQYFGPGTRLTVT.

This chain joins TRBV30 and TRBJ2-7; maybe TRBD1 (5 bases). V was cut by 1 base and J by 2 bases, with 6 bases left in between. Germline V gives CDR1 GTSNPN, CDR2 SVGIG (reference sequence). This CDR3 has 12 residues. CDR3 sequence: CAWSAGPYEQYF. The CDR3, as DNA: TGTGCCTGGAGTGCAGGGCCCTACGAGCAGTACTTC.

V gene TRBV5-6 combines with J gene TRBJ1-4; D not resolved. The CDR3 totals 16 residues. Trimming removed 6 bases at V and 0 bases at J, with 15 bases between. Germline V gene sequence: CDR1 SGHDT, CDR2 YYEEEE. The CDR3 spells CASNRRTGTTNEKLFF. DNA for the CDR3: TGTGCCAGCAACCGACGGACGGGAACAACTAATGAAAAACTGTTTTTT. The variable domain in full, with the rest retrieved from reference TRBV5-6 and TRBJ1-4, is DAGVTQSPTHLIKTRGQQVTLRCSPKSGHDTVSWYQQALGQGPQFIFQYYEEEERQRGNFPDRFSGHQFPNYSSELNVNALLLGDSALYLCASNRRTGTTNEKLFFGSGTQLSVL.

This clone was picked up one time. This chain connects TRBV6-5 to TRBJ2-7; 11 bases map to TRBD1. Germline CDR1 reads MNHEY; CDR2 reads SVGAGI. CDR3 size: 14 residues. Losses at the gene ends were 2 bases for V and 7 bases for J; bases not matched to a gene: 4. The CDR3 is CASSYGQGAGEQYF. The CDR3 DNA is TGTGCCAGCAGTTACGGACAGGGGGCAGGGGAGCAGTACTTC.

The genes are TRBV20-1 and TRBJ2-5; D remains ambiguous. Germline CDR1 is DFQATT and CDR2 is SNEGSKA (reference sequence). V gave up 3 bases and J gave up 2 bases, with 7 bases separating them. CDR3 length equals 12 residues. The CDR3: CSASVLQETQYF. CDR3 nucleotides: TGCAGTGCTAGTGTTCTTCAAGAGACCCAGTACTTC.

CDR3 loop: CASSWRVSPLHF. The CDR3 DNA sequence: TGTGCCAGCAGTTGGAGGGTTTCCCCCCTCCACTTT. The chain joins TRBV12-3 or TRBV12-4 to TRBJ1-6; D ambiguous. This CDR3 spans 12 amino acids. V lost 4 bases to trimming and J lost 13 bases, with 11 bases between them.

The chain recombines TRBV10-3 with TRBJ2-1; 10 bases fit TRBD2. This CDR3 is 13 amino acids long. Trimming removed 11 bases from V and 5 bases from J; junction bases left unmatched: 6. Germline CDR1 is ENHRY and CDR2 is SYGVKD. CDR3 amino acids: CAGRSGRDNEQFF. CDR3 coding DNA: TGTGCCGGGAGAAGCGGGAGGGACAATGAGCAGTTCTTC.

The chain is built from TRBV5-1 and TRBJ2-1; 9 bases map to TRBD1. CDR1 and CDR2 (germline): SGHRS, YFSETQ. The CDR3 extends over 15 amino acids. The junction had 4 bases not matched to a gene; V was cut back by 0 bases and J by 6 bases. Here the CDR3 DNA reads TGCGCCAGCAGCTTGGGGGGACAGGGCTCCAATGAGCAGTTCTTC. It codes for CASSLGGQGSNEQFF.